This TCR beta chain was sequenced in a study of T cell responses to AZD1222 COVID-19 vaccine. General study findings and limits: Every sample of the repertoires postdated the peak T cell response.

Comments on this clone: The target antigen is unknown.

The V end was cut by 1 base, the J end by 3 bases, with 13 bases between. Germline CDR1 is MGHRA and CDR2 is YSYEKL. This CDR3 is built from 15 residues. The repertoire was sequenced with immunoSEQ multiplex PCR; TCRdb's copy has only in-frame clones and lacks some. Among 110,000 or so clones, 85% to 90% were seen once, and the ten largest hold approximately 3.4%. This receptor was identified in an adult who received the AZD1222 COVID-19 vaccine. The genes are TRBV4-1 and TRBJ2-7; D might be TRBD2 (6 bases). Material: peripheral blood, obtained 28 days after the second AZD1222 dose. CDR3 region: CASSQVGSAYYEQYF. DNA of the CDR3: TGCGCCAGCAGCCAAGTCGGGAGCGCCTACTACGAGCAGTACTTC.